The TCR beta chain under discussion was sequenced for a study of T-cell reconstitution after alpha-beta-depleted transplantation in children. Preparation of the TCRbeta library used unique molecular identifiers. TCRdb re-called the PCR reads with MiXCR, one entry per CDR3 protein. Of some 220,000 distinct CDR3 sequences listed, around 9.9% are singletons. Per germline, CDR1 KGHSH and CDR2 LQKENI. The CDR3 length is 14 residues. Comments on this clonotype: Its matching antigen is unknown. The junction shows a germline mismatch at one end, possibly a read error.

Notes on the study in general: Newly made T cells mostly supplied T-cell counts and diversity one year after transplant. Reported findings indicate that, about two months after transplant, alpha-beta T cells came from several hundred expanded clones, which were derived from non-depleted graft cells. Some patients' high day-60 TCRbeta diversity was attributed to recipient cells surviving conditioning.

This specimen consisted of PBMCs, obtained before TCRalphabeta/CD19-depleted stem cell transplant. This receptor was obtained from a child under two years old with acute myeloid leukemia, due to receive a stem cell transplant. The chain joins TRBV18 to TRBJ1-1; 7 bases agree with TRBD1. This CDR3 reads CASSPTGLNSEAFF. CDR3 sequence (DNA): TGTGCCAGCTCACCGACAGGGCTGAACTCTGAAGCTTTCTTT.